This T cell receptor (beta chain) was documented in a study of blood T cells in healthy people across ages (dated by TCRdb to 2014 to 2015). Background on the whole study: In model experiments, template switching captured roughly one uniquely barcoded TCR beta cDNA molecule for every two T cells. For two donors (one aged 18 to 29 and one aged 80 or older), the study analyzed two additional independent replicas of 1 million unique cDNA reads from the same blood draw. To avoid experimental bias, donors of different ages were spread randomly across the sequencing lanes. Four age groups were formed from the donors: young (average roughly 15 years), middle-aged (approximately 42), aged (more than 55) and long-lived (more than 75). The study measured age-related changes in TCR beta repertoire diversity using deep sequencing normalized with unique cDNA molecular identifiers.

Its CDR3 holds 15 amino acids, cysteine through phenylalanine. The entry retains the CDR3 DNA only, 45 bases that are in frame from base 1. V gives up 2 bases and J gives up 0 bases, and the segment between their germline ends measures 11 bases. Per the germline V gene, SGHTA is the CDR1 and FQGNSA is the CDR2. The donors were roughly 38 Caucasian individuals from Russia, aged roughly 6 to 100 years, who were systemically healthy. Each donor gave about 9.7 milliliters of peripheral blood, drawn into EDTA-treated Vacutainer tubes. PBMCs were isolated by Ficoll-Paque density-gradient centrifugation, with at least 7 million obtained per sample. Trizol reagent was used to extract total RNA from the PBMCs, yielding at least 6 micrograms per sample. For every donor, an aliquot of PBMCs went through flow cytometry to measure the percentages of naive CD45RAhigh/CD27high T cells. Libraries came from 5' RACE. Sequencing instrument: Illumina HiSeq 2500. A second roughly 6 to 11 cycle PCR used a sample-barcoded 5' primer and a J-beta primer mix. Each TCR beta cDNA molecule received a unique molecular identifier from a template-switch 5' adaptor carrying 12 random nucleotides. Each sample yielded at least 2.5 million CDR3-containing paired-end reads. First-strand cDNA synthesis was performed from all RNA using the Mint cDNA synthesis kit, with priming by a TRBC-specific oligonucleotide. All cDNA was treated with uracil-DNA glycosylase and then went through a first 18-cycle PCR with the universal primers M1SS and BC2_uni_R. Processing in the source paper ran as follows. For normalization, 1 million high-quality reads were randomly selected from each sample, with every read carrying a distinct molecular identifier. Instead of being binned into consensus sequences, reads with shared molecular identifiers were discarded. MiTCR, set to a Q25 quality threshold and the strictest error-elimination algorithm, was used for CDR3 identification, clonotype clustering and error correction. A nonparametric unseen species model with Euler transformation was used to estimate lower-bound total TCR beta diversity. TCRdb reworked the public reads: Q25 trimming with fastp, MiXCR clone assembly, productive beta chains retained. Rows with one shared CDR3 protein collapse into an entry with the most common genes and DNA. TCRdb, rather than the study authors, made the V and J calls. The sample table shows more than 700,000 distinct CDR3 sequences, and about 45% are seen once. The ten largest clones capture approximately 18% of the sample.

This clonotype was counted many times. The antigen this receptor binds is unknown. Nothing much larger sits one base from this clone, and base qualities are not available. What the study reported, not specific to this receptor: Bulk unsorted PBMC profiling prevented conclusive comparison of naive and antigen-experienced compartments. A strong correlation was found between observed TCR beta diversity and the percentage of naive T cells measured by flow cytometry. Observed TCR beta diversity per million T cells fell roughly linearly with age, and a significant reduction was already apparent by age about 38. Compared with the aged group, more naive CD4+ T cells, fewer expanded clones and increased TCR diversity were shown by the long-lived group, suggesting age selection. Estimates of total diversity based on one million sequenced T cells were considered lower bounds and underestimates. Because the CMV infection status of the donors was unknown, age-related changes in expanded clonotypes may potentially have been confounded.

Recombination connected TRBV7-2 to TRBJ2-7, and TRBD2 may be the D gene, going by 6 matching bases. The TCR comes from a man at least 80 years old in good health. The sample was blood. Here is the DNA: TGTGCCAGCAGCTTATTCGCGGGAAGCTCCTACGAGCAGTACTTC. This is translated as CASSLFAGSSYEQYF.